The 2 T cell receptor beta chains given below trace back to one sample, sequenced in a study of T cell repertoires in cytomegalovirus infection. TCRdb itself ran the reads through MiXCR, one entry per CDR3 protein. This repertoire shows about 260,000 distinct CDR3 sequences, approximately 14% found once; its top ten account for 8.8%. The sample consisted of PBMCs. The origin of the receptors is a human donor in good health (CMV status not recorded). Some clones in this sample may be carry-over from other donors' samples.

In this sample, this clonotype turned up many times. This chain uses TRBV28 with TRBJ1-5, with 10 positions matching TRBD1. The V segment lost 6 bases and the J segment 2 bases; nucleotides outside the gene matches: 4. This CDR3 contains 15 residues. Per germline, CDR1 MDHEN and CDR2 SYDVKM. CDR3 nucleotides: TGTGCCAGCAGACCGACAGGGGGCGGCAATCAGCCCCAGCATTTT. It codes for CASRPTGGGNQPQHF.

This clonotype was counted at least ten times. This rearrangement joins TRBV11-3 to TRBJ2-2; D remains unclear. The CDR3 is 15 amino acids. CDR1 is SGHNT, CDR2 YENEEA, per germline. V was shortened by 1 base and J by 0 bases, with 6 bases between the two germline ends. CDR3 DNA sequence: TGTGCCAGCAGCTTAGTACTATCGAACACCGGGGAGCTGTTTTTT. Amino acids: CASSLVLSNTGELFF.